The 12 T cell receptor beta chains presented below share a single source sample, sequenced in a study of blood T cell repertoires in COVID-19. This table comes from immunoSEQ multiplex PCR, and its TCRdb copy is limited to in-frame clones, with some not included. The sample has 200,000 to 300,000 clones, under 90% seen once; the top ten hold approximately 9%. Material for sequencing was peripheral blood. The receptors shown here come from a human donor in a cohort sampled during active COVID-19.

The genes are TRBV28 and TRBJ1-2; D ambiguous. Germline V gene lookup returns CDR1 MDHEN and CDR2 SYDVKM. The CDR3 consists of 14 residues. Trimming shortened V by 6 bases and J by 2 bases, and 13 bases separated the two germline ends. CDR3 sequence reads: CASSLLSPNYGYTF. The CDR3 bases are TGTGCCAGCAGCCTCCTGTCCCCCAACTATGGCTACACCTTC.

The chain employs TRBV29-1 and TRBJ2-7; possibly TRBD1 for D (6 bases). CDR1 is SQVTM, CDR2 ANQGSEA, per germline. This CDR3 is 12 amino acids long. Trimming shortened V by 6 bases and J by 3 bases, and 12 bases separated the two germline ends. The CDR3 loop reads CSVETGGYEQYF. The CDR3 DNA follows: TGCAGCGTAGAGACAGGAGGCTACGAGCAGTACTTC.

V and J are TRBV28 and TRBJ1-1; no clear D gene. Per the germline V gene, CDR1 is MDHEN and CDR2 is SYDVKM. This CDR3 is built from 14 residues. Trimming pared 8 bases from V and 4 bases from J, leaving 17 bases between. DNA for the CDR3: TGTGCCAGCGCGCCAAGAGGCCGGGGCACTGAAGCTTTCTTT. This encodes CASAPRGRGTEAFF.

The CDR3 DNA is TGTGCCAGCAGTCCCCGGGTCTCCTACGAGCAGTACTTC. Translation: CASSPRVSYEQYF. The V gene is TRBV28, the J gene TRBJ2-7; D uncertain. The CDR3 extends over 13 amino acids. CDR1 and CDR2 from the germline V gene are MDHEN and SYDVKM. V lost 5 bases and J lost 0, with 8 bases in between.

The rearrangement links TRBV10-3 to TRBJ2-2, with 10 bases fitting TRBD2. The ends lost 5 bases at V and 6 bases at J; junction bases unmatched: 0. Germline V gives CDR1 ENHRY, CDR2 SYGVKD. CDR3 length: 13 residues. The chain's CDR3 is CAISLAGAGELFF. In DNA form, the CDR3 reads TGTGCCATCAGTCTAGCGGGAGCCGGGGAGCTGTTTTTT.

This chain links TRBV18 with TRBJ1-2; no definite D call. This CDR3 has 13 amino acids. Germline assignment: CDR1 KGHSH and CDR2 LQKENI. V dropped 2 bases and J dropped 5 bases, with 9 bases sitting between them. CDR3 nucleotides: TGTGCCAGCTCACCAACGTTAGAGTATGGCTACACCTTC. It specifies CASSPTLEYGYTF.

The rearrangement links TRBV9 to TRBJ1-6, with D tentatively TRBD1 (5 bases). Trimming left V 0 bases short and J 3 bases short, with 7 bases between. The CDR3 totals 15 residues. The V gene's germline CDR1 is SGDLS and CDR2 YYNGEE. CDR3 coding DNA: TGTGCCAGCAGCGTAGCTGACAGCTATAATTCACCCCTCCACTTT. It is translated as CASSVADSYNSPLHF.

In DNA form, the CDR3 reads TGTGCCAGCAGCACTCCCGCAGGGGGCGGCGAGACCCAGTACTTC. Translated: CASSTPAGGGETQYF. J is TRBJ2-5 and V is TRBV7-9; the match to TRBD1 covers 8 bases. Trimming took 5 bases from V and 5 from J; bases not matched to a gene: 10. This CDR3 is built from 15 residues. Germline-derived CDR1 and CDR2 are SEHNR and FQNEAQ (reference sequence).

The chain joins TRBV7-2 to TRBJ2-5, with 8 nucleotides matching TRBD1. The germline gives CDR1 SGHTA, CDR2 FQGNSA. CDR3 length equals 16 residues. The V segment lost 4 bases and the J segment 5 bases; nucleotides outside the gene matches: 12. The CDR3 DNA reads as TGTGCCAGCAGCTCAGGGACAGGTCAAACCCAGGAGACCCAGTACTTC. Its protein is CASSSGTGQTQETQYF.

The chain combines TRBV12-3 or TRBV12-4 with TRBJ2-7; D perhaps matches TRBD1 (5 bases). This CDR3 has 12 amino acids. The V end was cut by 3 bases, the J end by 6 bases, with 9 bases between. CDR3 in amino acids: CASSFRVAEQYF. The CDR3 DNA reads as TGTGCCAGCAGTTTCAGGGTTGCCGAGCAGTACTTC.

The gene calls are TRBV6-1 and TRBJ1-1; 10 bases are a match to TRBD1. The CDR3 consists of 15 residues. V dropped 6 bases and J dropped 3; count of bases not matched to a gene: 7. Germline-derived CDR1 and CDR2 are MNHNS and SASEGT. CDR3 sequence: CASRKPGQGYTEAFF. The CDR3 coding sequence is TGTGCCAGCAGAAAACCGGGACAGGGGTACACTGAAGCTTTCTTT.

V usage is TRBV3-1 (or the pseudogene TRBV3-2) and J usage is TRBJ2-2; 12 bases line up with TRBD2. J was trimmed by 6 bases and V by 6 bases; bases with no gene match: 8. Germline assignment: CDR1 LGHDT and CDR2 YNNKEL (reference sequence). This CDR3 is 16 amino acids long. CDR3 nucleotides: TGTGCCAGCAGTCGGGCTAGCGGGAGGGCCCCCGGGGAGCTGTTTTTT. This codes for CASSRASGRAPGELFF.